These 15 T cell receptor beta chains originate from one sample sequenced in a study of beta chain features in type 1 diabetes. Isolated RNA was reverse transcribed in full, so expressed TCRB transcripts were sequenced. The repertoire was sequenced with immunoSEQ multiplex PCR; TCRdb's copy has only in-frame clones and lacks some. Altogether roughly 160,000 clones are present, around 8.4% being singletons, with the ten largest covering approximately 0.56%. Study-level results: For Type 1 diabetes patients, all four CD4+ subsets carried TCRB CDR3s that were moderately but significantly shorter.

Antigens for these TCRs are unknown. Sequences were obtained from central memory CD4+ T cells from blood. These receptors all come from a woman between 18 and 29 years old with type 1 diabetes.

This clone showed up just a few times. V usage is TRBV4-3 and J usage is TRBJ2-5; TRBD1 agrees at 10 bases. Germline V gene data show CDR1 as LGHNA and CDR2 as YSLEER. J lost 4 bases, V lost 0 bases, and 8 bases had no gene match. The CDR3 is made up of 17 amino acids. DNA of the CDR3: TGCGCCAGCAGCCAAGATTATGGTGGGACAGGGGTAGAGACCCAGTACTTC. It codes for CASSQDYGGTGVETQYF.

The table lists this clone with a few counts. For the CDR3, the DNA is TGCGCCAGCAGCTTGGGGACAGGGGGGAACAATGAGCAGTTCTTC. This encodes CASSLGTGGNNEQFF. J is TRBJ2-1 and V is TRBV5-1, with 10 nucleotides matching TRBD1. J was trimmed by 5 bases and V by 0 bases; bases with no gene match: 2. Germline V gene sequence: CDR1 SGHRS, CDR2 YFSETQ. The CDR3 consists of 15 residues.

The chain couples TRBV28 to TRBJ1-4; TRBD1 matches at 7 bases. Germline lookup yields CDR1 MDHEN and CDR2 SYDVKM. This CDR3 contains 14 residues. V was clipped by 3 bases and J by 8 bases; unmatched bases: 6. The DNA for the CDR3 is TGTGCCAGCAGTTTGACAGGGTTGTGGGAAAAACTGTTTTTT. Amino acid sequence: CASSLTGLWEKLFF.

This clone showed up just a few times. The chain is built from TRBV7-2 and TRBJ2-2, with no clear D. Germline-derived CDR1 and CDR2 are SGHTA and FQGNSA. The CDR3 is 15 residues long. Trimming left V 5 bases short and J 3 bases short, with 13 bases between. CDR3 DNA: TGTGCCAGCAGCCTTCGGCAGCGCGACACCGGGGAGCTGTTTTTT. This encodes CASSLRQRDTGELFF.

A note on this clone: An end of the junction does not agree with germline; a read error may underlie this. The rearrangement links TRBV7-7 to TRBJ2-1; D perhaps matches TRBD1 (6 bases). CDR1 is SSHAT and CDR2 is FNYEAQ in the germline V gene (reference sequence). This CDR3 is 13 amino acids long. The CDR3 sequence is CASSLEQGSEQFF. CDR3 nucleotides: TGTGCTAGCAGCTTAGAACAGGGAAGTGAGCAGTTCTTC.

This clone was detected a few times. The chain recombines TRBV27 with TRBJ1-3, with 7 bases that match TRBD1. The germline V gene encodes CDR1 MNHEY and CDR2 SMNVEV (reference sequence). V shed 8 bases, J shed 0 bases, and the junction held 4 bases outside the gene matches. The CDR3 has 14 residues. The CDR3, as DNA: TGTGCCAGCCGCGGGACAGCCTCTGGAAACACCATATATTTT. Translating it yields CASRGTASGNTIYF.

This clone was found a few times. The chain employs TRBV18 and TRBJ2-5; unclear D gene. Germline V gene sequence: CDR1 KGHSH, CDR2 LQKENI. V was clipped by 2 bases and J by 1 base, with 5 bases between them. CDR3 length equals 13 residues. CDR3 bases: TGTGCCAGCTCACCAGGCTTCCAAGAGACCCAGTACTTC. Protein product: CASSPGFQETQYF.

Only a few counts were recorded for this clone. The chain couples TRBV5-1 to TRBJ2-3; 12 bases are shared with TRBD2. J was trimmed by 5 bases and V by 4 bases; bases with no gene match: 8. Germline lookup yields CDR1 SGHRS and CDR2 YFSETQ. The CDR3 is 16 residues long. The CDR3 here is CASSSTLAGGQDTQYF. Written as DNA, the CDR3 is TGCGCCAGCAGCAGCACCCTAGCGGGGGGGCAAGATACGCAGTATTTT.

This chain links TRBV2 with TRBJ1-4; tentatively, D is TRBD1 (6 bases). Per the germline V gene, CDR1 is SNHLY and CDR2 is FYNNEI. V was pared by 6 bases and J by 5 bases, with 13 bases between. CDR3 length: 14 amino acids. The chain's CDR3 is CASRRRQENEKLFF. The CDR3 DNA is TGTGCCAGCAGACGTCGACAGGAGAATGAAAAACTGTTTTTT.

This clone was observed a few times. The rearrangement joins TRBV7-3 to TRBJ2-7; TRBD2 agrees at 8 bases. This CDR3 contains 14 residues. Trimming at V came to 8 bases and at J to 2 bases, leaving 8 bases not matched to a gene. CDR1 and CDR2 (germline): SGHTA, FQGTGA. The chain's CDR3 is CASPARREAYEQYF. The CDR3 DNA reads as TGTGCCAGCCCCGCCCGGCGGGAGGCCTACGAGCAGTACTTC.

This chain uses TRBV7-9 with TRBJ2-7, with 7 positions matching TRBD1. CDR1 and CDR2 from the germline V gene are SEHNR and FQNEAQ (reference sequence). Unmatched junction bases numbered 7, after V lost 0 bases and J lost 8 bases. This CDR3 region has 14 residues. The CDR3 sequence: CASSLANNRGQQYF. For the CDR3, the DNA is TGTGCCAGCAGCTTAGCTAACAACAGGGGACAGCAGTACTTC.

V gene TRBV7-3 combines with J gene TRBJ2-4; D gene unclear. Germline V lookup: CDR1 SGHTA, CDR2 FQGTGA. CDR3 size: 14 residues. V gave up 2 bases and J gave up 3 bases, with 8 bases separating them. CDR3 in amino acids: CASSLGPGKNIQYF. Here the CDR3 DNA reads TGTGCCAGCAGCTTAGGGCCCGGCAAAAACATTCAGTACTTC. The full variable domain, in which reference TRBV7-3 and TRBJ2-4 provide the parts outside the CDR3, is GAGVSQTPSNKVTEKGKYVELRCDPISGHTALYWYRQSLGQGPEFLIYFQGTGAADDSGLPNDRFFAVRPEGSVSTLKIQRTERGDSAVYLCASSLGPGKNIQYFGAGTRLSVL.

This clone was counted a few times. The CDR3 loop reads CAWTEAGLAGGPRETQYF. CDR3 DNA: TGTGCCTGGACAGAGGCGGGACTAGCGGGAGGGCCTAGGGAGACCCAGTACTTC. The chain carries TRBV30 and TRBJ2-5, with TRBD2 identical over 16 bases. V was clipped by 4 bases and J by 5 bases; unmatched bases: 13. CDR1 and CDR2 from the germline V gene are GTSNPN and SVGIG (reference sequence). The CDR3 extends over 18 amino acids.

This sequence joins TRBV7-8 and TRBJ2-1; TRBD1 is a possible D gene (6 bases). CDR1 SGHVS and CDR2 FQNEAQ come from the germline V gene. V dropped 7 bases and J dropped 14 bases, with 21 bases sitting between them. The CDR3 is 13 amino acids. The DNA for the CDR3 is TGTGCCAGCAACCCGGCGGGTGGGGGCTTTAAGTTCTTC. It specifies CASNPAGGGFKFF.

This rearrangement joins TRBV5-6 to TRBJ2-7, with D unclear. This CDR3 has 12 amino acids. V gave up 4 bases and J gave up 2 bases, with 7 bases separating them. Germline V gives CDR1 SGHDT, CDR2 YYEEEE. The DNA of the CDR3 is TGTGCCAGCAGCCTGACACCCTACGAGCAGTACTTC. Amino acids: CASSLTPYEQYF. The full variable domain, with the rest looked up from reference TRBV5-6 and TRBJ2-7, is DAGVTQSPTHLIKTRGQQVTLRCSPKSGHDTVSWYQQALGQGPQFIFQYYEEEERQRGNFPDRFSGHQFPNYSSELNVNALLLGDSALYLCASSLTPYEQYFGPGTRLTVT.